Shown below are 32 T cell receptor beta chains from a single sample sequenced in a study of patients and donors after allogeneic stem cell transplantation (dated by TCRdb to about 2020). Library generation was performed with RT-PCR. Sequencing relied on a NextSeq 550. TCRdb applied fastp at Q25 and MiXCR to the public reads, then kept only in-frame beta chains. Identical CDR3 protein sequences are pooled into one entry, listed with their most common genes and DNA. The sample includes roughly 250,000 distinct CDR3 sequences, with about 14% observed a single time. The ten largest clonotypes hold approximately 10% of the sample. Source material: blood, either unsorted or a sorted T cell fraction (not recorded which). The receptors were sampled from a human donor who was either an allogeneic HSCT recipient or a stem cell or donor lymphocyte infusion donor (not recorded which). It is not recorded whose cells these are; they may come from a transplant donor.

The chain is built from TRBV4-3 and TRBJ2-2; perhaps TRBD2 as D (6 bases). V lost 3 bases and J 8 bases, leaving 25 bases between the germline ends. The CDR3 contains 18 residues. Germline-derived CDR1 and CDR2 are LGHNA and YSLEER. The CDR3 is CASSHQTGLDGVWGELFF. CDR3 nucleotides: TGCGCCAGCAGCCATCAGACGGGACTCGACGGTGTTTGGGGGGAGCTGTTTTTT.

This clonotype has ten or more counts. The chain employs TRBV12-3 or TRBV12-4 and TRBJ1-1, with a weak D call TRBD1 (5 bases). CDR3 length equals 12 residues. V lost 5 bases to trimming and J lost 11 bases, with 15 bases between them. The CDR3 nucleotides read TGTGCCAGCAGTACAGGACTCAGGTCGGCTTTCTTT. It is translated as CASSTGLRSAFF.

This clonotype was seen only a few times. V gene TRBV15 combines with J gene TRBJ2-7; D is unresolved. The germline gives CDR1 LNHNV, CDR2 YYDKDF (reference sequence). The CDR3 runs 13 residues. Deletions cut 6 bases from V and 2 bases from J, with 11 bases between. CDR3 nucleotide sequence: TGTGCCACCAGTTCGGAATTCCCCTACGAGCAGTACTTC. This gives the protein CATSSEFPYEQYF.

This clonotype was counted a few times. CDR3 region: CASSLAPGELFF. CDR3 sequence (DNA): TGTGCCAGCAGCTTAGCCCCCGGGGAGCTGTTTTTT. The chain links TRBV7-3 to TRBJ2-2, with D hard to call. The CDR3 spans 12 residues. V was shortened by 2 bases and J by 6 bases, with 4 bases between the two germline ends. Per the germline V gene, CDR1 is SGHTA and CDR2 is FQGTGA.

This clonotype was counted ten times or more. The rearrangement links TRBV20-1 to TRBJ1-2; a weak D match, TRBD1 (6 bases). The length of the CDR3 is 13 residues. Per germline, CDR1 DFQATT and CDR2 SNEGSKA (reference sequence). V lost 4 bases, J lost 3 bases, and 12 bases lay in between. The DNA of the CDR3 is TGCAGTGCTAAGACAGGAGTCTACTATGGCTACACCTTC. Protein product: CSAKTGVYYGYTF.

This clonotype was counted between two and nine times. This may come from a read error, since a much larger clone is one base off. The J gene is TRBJ2-1, the V gene TRBV20-1; 9 nucleotides agree with TRBD2. The CDR3 extends over 12 amino acids. J gave up 7 bases and V 7 bases, and 5 bases lay outside the gene matches. Germline CDR1 reads DFQATT; CDR2 reads SNEGSKA (reference sequence). For the CDR3, the DNA is TGCAGTGGCGGGGGGGCCTGGAATGAGCAGTTCTTC. Residues: CSGGGAWNEQFF.

This sequence joins TRBV6-1 and TRBJ2-7; unclear D gene. The CDR3 spans 16 residues. The ends were cut back, 4 bases at V and 2 bases at J, with 18 bases in the middle. Germline V gene lookup returns CDR1 MNHNS and CDR2 SASEGT. In nucleotides, the CDR3 is TGTGCCAGCAGTGCCCCCACGGGCCCAGGAACCTACGAGCAGTACTTC. It encodes CASSAPTGPGTYEQYF.

This chain joins TRBV29-1 and TRBJ2-3; maybe TRBD2 (5 bases). V was clipped by 1 base and J by 6 bases, with 11 bases between them. The germline CDR1 and CDR2 sequences are SQVTM and ANQGSEA. The CDR3 runs to 13 residues. The CDR3 reads CSVEGPGGDTQYF. CDR3 DNA sequence: TGCAGCGTTGAAGGCCCGGGCGGGGATACGCAGTATTTT.

This rearrangement joins TRBV3-1 to TRBJ1-1, with 9 bases that match TRBD1. V trimming: 4 bases; J trimming: 7 bases; junction bases outside the gene matches: 1. The CDR3 loop spans 12 amino acids. The V gene's germline CDR1 is LGHDT and CDR2 YNNKEL (reference sequence). This CDR3 reads CASSRQGVEAFF. DNA for the CDR3: TGTGCCAGCAGCCGACAGGGGGTTGAAGCTTTCTTT. Supplemented by reference TRBV3-1 and TRBJ1-1, the full variable domain reads DTAVSQTPKYLVTQMGNDKSIKCEQNLGHDTMYWYKQDSKKFLKIMFSYNNKELIINETVPNRFSPKSPDKAHLNLHINSLELGDSAVYFCASSRQGVEAFFGQGTRLTVV.

The chain joins TRBV5-1 to TRBJ2-5; perhaps D is TRBD1 or TRBD2 (7 bases each). The V gene lost 4 bases and the J gene lost 5 bases, with 18 bases spanning the gap. There are 15 residues in the CDR3. Germline assignment: CDR1 SGHRS and CDR2 YFSETQ. The CDR3: CASSKGAGGAETQYF. CDR3 nucleotide sequence: TGCGCCAGCAGCAAGGGGGCAGGGGGGGCTGAGACCCAGTACTTC. The complete variable domain, with remaining parts taken from reference TRBV5-1 and TRBJ2-5, reads KAGVTQTPRYLIKTRGQQVTLSCSPISGHRSVSWYQQTPGQGLQFLFEYFSETQRNKGNFPGRFSGRQFSNSRSEMNVSTLELGDSALYLCASSKGAGGAETQYFGPGTRLLVL.

The sample holds many counts of this clonotype. The J gene is TRBJ1-1, the V gene TRBV20-1, with D hard to call. Germline CDR1 is DFQATT and CDR2 is SNEGSKA (reference sequence). Between the trimmed V and J ends, which lost 3 bases and 5 bases, there was a span of 7 bases. The CDR3 has 11 residues. CDR3 in amino acids: CSARAETEAFF. The CDR3 nucleotides read TGCAGTGCTAGGGCGGAAACTGAAGCTTTCTTT.

This clonotype was picked up many times. The chain's CDR3 is CASSRIWGGLAGHEQYF. The CDR3 DNA reads TGTGCCAGCAGCCGCATTTGGGGGGGACTAGCGGGCCACGAGCAGTACTTC. The chain combines TRBV7-2 with TRBJ2-7; 12 nucleotides align to TRBD2. CDR3 length: 17 residues. J lost 5 bases, V lost 5 bases, and 13 bases had no gene match. The V gene's germline CDR1 is SGHTA and CDR2 FQGNSA.

This clonotype was picked up many times. The V call is TRBV6-1, the J call TRBJ1-4, with TRBD1 matching over 9 bases. Unmatched junction bases numbered 5, after V lost 6 bases and J lost 6 bases. CDR1 and CDR2 (germline): MNHNS, SASEGT. This CDR3 is 14 amino acids long. The CDR3 DNA reads as TGTGCCAGCAGAGGACAGGGGTGGGATGAAAAACTGTTTTTT. It yields the protein CASRGQGWDEKLFF.

This clonotype was counted ten times or more. V and J are TRBV7-8 and TRBJ2-5, with TRBD2 identical over 13 bases. With 7 bases clipped from V and 1 base from J, the junction kept 12 bases outside the gene matches. This CDR3 has 18 amino acids. Germline lookup yields CDR1 SGHVS and CDR2 FQNEAQ. The CDR3 DNA follows: TGTGCCAGCACCTCTGGCCCCGGGACTAGCGGGGTCCAAGAGACCCAGTACTTC. Translation gives CASTSGPGTSGVQETQYF.

This clonotype has more than one count but fewer than ten. The rearrangement links TRBV6-5 to TRBJ2-3; maybe TRBD2 (6 bases). Germline V CDR1 and CDR2: MNHEY, SVGAGI. The CDR3 spans 10 residues. Trimming shortened V by 11 bases and J by 5 bases, and 8 bases separated the two germline ends. The CDR3 is CAGGRDTQYF. Written as DNA, the CDR3 is TGTGCCGGGGGGAGAGATACGCAGTATTTT.

The chain joins TRBV2 to TRBJ2-5; D possibly matches TRBD1 or TRBD2 (5 bases each). The CDR3 covers 15 residues. V was pared by 2 bases and J by 4 bases, with 14 bases between. Germline V lookup: CDR1 SNHLY, CDR2 FYNNEI. CDR3 amino acids: CASSEQGYRGETQYF. CDR3 coding DNA: TGTGCCAGCAGTGAACAGGGTTACCGGGGAGAGACCCAGTACTTC.

There are a few counts of this clonotype. The chain recombines TRBV4-3 with TRBJ1-5; TRBD1 is a possible D gene (5 bases). V gave up 4 bases and J gave up 2 bases, with 9 bases separating them. CDR1 and CDR2 (germline): LGHNA, YSLEER. This CDR3 has 14 amino acids. The CDR3 nucleotides are TGCGCCAGCAGCCGGGACGGACGCAATCAGCCCCAGCATTTT. Its protein is CASSRDGRNQPQHF.

J is TRBJ2-7 and V is TRBV4-3; 9 nucleotides line up with TRBD1. Germline trimming cut 0 bases from V and 5 bases from J; bases unmatched to any gene: 8. From germline, CDR1 is LGHNA and CDR2 YSLEER. The CDR3 has 16 residues. CDR3 region: CASSQDSRDRVHEQYF. The DNA for the CDR3 is TGCGCCAGCAGCCAAGATTCCCGGGACAGGGTCCACGAGCAGTACTTC.

This clonotype turned up a few times. This chain joins TRBV9 and TRBJ2-3, with TRBD1 matching 9 bases. Unmatched junction bases numbered 5, after V lost 2 bases and J lost 4 bases. The germline V gene encodes CDR1 SGDLS and CDR2 YYNGEE. The CDR3 is 15 residues long. The CDR3 region has the DNA TGTGCCAGCAGCGTTCGGGACAGGGAGGCAGATACGCAGTATTTT. Translating it yields CASSVRDREADTQYF.

This clonotype turned up a few times. This rearrangement joins TRBV3-1 to TRBJ2-7; 14 bases map to TRBD2. Germline V CDR1 and CDR2: LGHDT, YNNKEL (reference sequence). This CDR3 contains 15 residues. The V segment lost 5 bases and the J segment 12 bases; nucleotides outside the gene matches: 12. Written as DNA, the CDR3 is TGTGCCAGCAGCGAGACGTCCGGGACTAGCGGGAGTTCGTACTTC. It codes for CASSETSGTSGSSYF.

This clonotype appeared many times. This chain uses TRBV29-1 with TRBJ1-1; tentatively, D is TRBD1 (6 bases). Trimming removed 4 bases at V and 4 bases at J, with 13 bases between. Germline V gives CDR1 SQVTM, CDR2 ANQGSEA. The CDR3 runs 13 residues. CDR3 loop: CSVAIGGGTEAFF. CDR3 DNA sequence: TGCAGCGTTGCGATTGGGGGCGGCACTGAAGCTTTCTTT.

The CDR3 sequence: CSVQGLEGQGGELFF. For the CDR3, the DNA is TGCAGCGTCCAAGGATTAGAAGGGCAAGGCGGGGAGCTGTTTTTT. The V and J genes are TRBV29-1 and TRBJ2-2; the D is unclear. From germline, CDR1 is SQVTM and CDR2 ANQGSEA. CDR3 length: 15 residues. The germline V and J ends were trimmed by 6 bases and 7 bases, with 21 bases remaining between them.

This clonotype has a handful of counts. The chain is built from TRBV5-1 and TRBJ2-7; 7 bases align to TRBD2. V was clipped by 4 bases and J by 3 bases; unmatched bases: 13. The CDR3 is made up of 16 amino acids. Germline lookup yields CDR1 SGHRS and CDR2 YFSETQ. CDR3: CASSDPTSRNFYEQYF. As DNA, the CDR3 is TGCGCCAGCAGCGACCCGACTAGCAGAAACTTCTACGAGCAGTACTTC. The variable domain in full, completed from reference TRBV5-1 and TRBJ2-7, reads KAGVTQTPRYLIKTRGQQVTLSCSPISGHRSVSWYQQTPGQGLQFLFEYFSETQRNKGNFPGRFSGRQFSNSRSEMNVSTLELGDSALYLCASSDPTSRNFYEQYFGPGTRLTVT.

This clonotype was seen a handful of times. The chain joins TRBV12-3 or TRBV12-4 to TRBJ1-4; the D gene is possibly TRBD1 (5 bases). Deletions cut 5 bases from V and 6 bases from J, with 16 bases between. The CDR3 runs 15 residues. In nucleotides, the CDR3 is TGTGCCAGCAGTCAACCCCCAGGGATCTATGAAAAACTGTTTTTT. It is translated as CASSQPPGIYEKLFF.

This clonotype was picked up a small number of times. The J gene is TRBJ2-7, the V gene TRBV2; unclear D gene. From germline, CDR1 is SNHLY and CDR2 FYNNEI. Trimming pared 1 base from V and 6 bases from J, leaving 13 bases between. The CDR3 contains 14 residues. CDR3 in DNA: TGTGCCAGCAGTGAAGTTTGGGGAAGAAGCGAGCAGTACTTC. Protein: CASSEVWGRSEQYF.

V is TRBV6-5 and J is TRBJ2-7; TRBD1 agrees at 9 bases. Trimming took 2 bases from V and 1 from J; bases not matched to a gene: 9. Germline loops: CDR1 MNHEY, CDR2 SVGAGI. The CDR3 length is 17 residues. The CDR3 region is CASSYAGQGPKSYEQYF. The CDR3 DNA follows: TGTGCCAGCAGTTACGCCGGACAGGGGCCTAAGTCCTACGAGCAGTACTTC.

This clonotype has ten or more counts. The chain uses TRBV12-3 or TRBV12-4 and TRBJ2-2; 8 nucleotides match TRBD2. The CDR3 extends over 15 amino acids. V shed 7 bases and J 1 base; nucleotides not matched to a gene: 5. CDR3 DNA sequence: TGTGCCAGCATCCCGACTAGCGAGAACACCGGGGAGCTGTTTTTT. Translation: CASIPTSENTGELFF.

This clonotype was observed at least ten times. The chain recombines TRBV5-6 with TRBJ2-4; tentative D call: TRBD2 (5 bases). This CDR3 has 13 residues. The ends were cut back, 4 bases at V and 9 bases at J, with 14 bases in the middle. Germline V gene data show CDR1 as SGHDT and CDR2 as YYEEEE. The CDR3 nucleotides are TGTGCCAGCAGCCCCCTCGGGGATACCATTCAGTACTTC. As protein: CASSPLGDTIQYF.

This clonotype was seen repeatedly, ten times or more. J is TRBJ2-1 and V is TRBV12-3 or TRBV12-4; tentatively, D is TRBD1 or TRBD2 (5 bases each). CDR3 length: 12 amino acids. V lost 10 bases and J 8 bases, leaving 15 bases between the germline ends. This chain's CDR3 is CAIKFTGHEQFF. Here the CDR3 DNA reads TGTGCCATCAAGTTTACGGGGCATGAGCAGTTCTTC.

In this sample, this clonotype turned up many times. The V call is TRBV5-6, the J call TRBJ2-6, with no clear D. V lost 6 bases to trimming and J lost 4 bases, with 8 bases between them. CDR1 is SGHDT, CDR2 YYEEEE, per germline. This CDR3 comprises 13 residues. The CDR3 sequence: CASILKGANVLTF. CDR3 DNA sequence: TGTGCCAGCATCCTGAAGGGGGCCAACGTCCTGACTTTC.

Many counts were recorded for this clonotype. The genes are TRBV12-3 or TRBV12-4 and TRBJ1-6; D unresolved. The CDR3 contains 13 residues. Trimming pared 7 bases from V and 6 bases from J, leaving 10 bases between. The CDR3 region is CASTLSINSPLHF. The CDR3 DNA reads TGTGCCAGCACCCTCTCAATTAATTCACCCCTCCACTTT.

This clonotype was seen a handful of times. This rearrangement joins TRBV3-1 to TRBJ2-4; possible D gene TRBD2, 5 bases. Germline CDR1 reads LGHDT; CDR2 reads YNNKEL (reference sequence). The CDR3 is made up of 15 amino acids. Deletions cut 0 bases from V and 1 base from J, with 7 bases between. DNA for the CDR3: TGTGCCAGCAGCCAAGAGGGAGTGGCCAAAAACATTCAGTACTTC. Protein product: CASSQEGVAKNIQYF.